The clone carrying this T cell receptor beta chain has a count of ten or more. The record originates from a study of Graves' ophthalmopathy and Graves' hyperthyroidism. The CDR3 has 15 amino acids. Trimming took 2 bases from V and 4 from J, leaving 11 bases between them. Germline V lookup: CDR1 SNHLY, CDR2 FYNNEI. RNA served as the template for amplifying TCR beta CDR3 regions. HTBI primers primed a first-round RT-PCR, and a second-round multiplex PCR followed. TCRdb redid the calling of the multiplex PCR reads with MiXCR, one entry per CDR3 protein. The sample has around 670,000 distinct CDR3 sequences, 35% to 50% seen once.

V usage is TRBV2 and J usage is TRBJ1-4; D unresolved. This TCR was recovered from an adult man with Graves' ophthalmopathy. Specimen: peripheral blood. CDR3 region: CASSESPQSNEKLFF. In DNA, the CDR3 is TGTGCCAGCAGTGAATCGCCACAGAGTAATGAAAAACTGTTTTTT.